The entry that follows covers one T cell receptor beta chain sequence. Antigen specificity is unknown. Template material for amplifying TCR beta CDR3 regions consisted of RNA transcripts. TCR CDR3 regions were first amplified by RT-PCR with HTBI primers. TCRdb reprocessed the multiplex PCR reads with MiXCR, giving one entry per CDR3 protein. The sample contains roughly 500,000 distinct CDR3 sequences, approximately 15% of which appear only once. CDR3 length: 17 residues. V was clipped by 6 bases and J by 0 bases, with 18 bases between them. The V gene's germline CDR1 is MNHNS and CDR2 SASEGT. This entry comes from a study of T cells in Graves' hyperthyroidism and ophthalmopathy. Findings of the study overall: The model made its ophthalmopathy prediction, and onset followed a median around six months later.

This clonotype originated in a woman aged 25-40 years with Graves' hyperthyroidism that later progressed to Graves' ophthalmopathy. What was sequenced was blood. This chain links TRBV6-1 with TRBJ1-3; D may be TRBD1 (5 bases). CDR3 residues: CASRGGRAPDSGNTIYF. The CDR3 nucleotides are TGTGCCAGCAGGGGGGGGAGGGCTCCTGACTCTGGAAACACCATATATTTT.